A single sample is the source of the 30 T cell receptor beta chains below, sequenced in a study of long-term antiretroviral therapy in people with HIV. At survey level, the immunoSEQ assay was run in its v3.0 version. The protocol was immunoSEQ multiplex PCR, while the TCRdb copy is restricted to in-frame clones and leaves out a portion. The sample has about 25,000 clones, just over 85% seen once. The sample in question was unsorted PBMCs, obtained about 4.5 years after starting antiretroviral therapy. All receptors derive from a man younger than 45 with HIV.

The V gene is TRBV13, the J gene TRBJ2-7; D is uncertain. V was pared by 4 bases and J by 7 bases, with 11 bases between. The CDR3 is made up of 12 amino acids. Germline V gene lookup returns CDR1 PRHDT and CDR2 FYEKMQ (reference sequence). The CDR3: CASSSLNQEQYF. DNA for the CDR3: TGTGCCAGCAGCTCACTAAACCAAGAGCAGTACTTC.

The V and J genes are TRBV6-1 and TRBJ1-2, with D possibly TRBD1 on 5 matching bases. Germline loops: CDR1 MNHNS, CDR2 SASEGT. This CDR3 comprises 14 residues. Trimming removed 4 bases at V and 6 bases at J, with 15 bases between. The CDR3, as DNA: TGTGCCAGCAGTGGGGACGCCCTAACTCATGGCTACACCTTC. The encoded protein is CASSGDALTHGYTF.

The chain employs TRBV6-1 and TRBJ2-7; 7 bases line up with TRBD2. Germline CDR1 is MNHNS and CDR2 is SASEGT. The CDR3 is 13 amino acids. V gave up 6 bases and J gave up 1 base; unmatched junction bases: 3. The CDR3 DNA reads as TGTGCCAGCAGCCCCGGGAGGTCCTACGAGCAGTACTTC. Residues: CASSPGRSYEQYF.

This clone was recorded only once. The chain recombines TRBV19 with TRBJ1-1, with 7 positions matching TRBD1. With 6 bases clipped from V and 4 bases from J, the junction kept 5 bases outside the gene matches. Germline values: CDR1 LNHDA, CDR2 SQIVND (reference sequence). CDR3 length: 13 amino acids. The CDR3: CASRETGSTEAFF. The CDR3 region has the DNA TGTGCCAGTAGGGAGACAGGGAGCACTGAAGCTTTCTTT.

The chain is built from TRBV6-5 and TRBJ2-5; TRBD1 matches 8 bases. The CDR3 runs to 15 residues. J lost 4 bases, V lost 10 bases, and 14 bases had no gene match. Germline assignment: CDR1 MNHEY and CDR2 SVGAGI. CDR3 nucleotides: TGTGCCACCCTTGTTCAGGGGGCGCTTGGAGAGACCCAGTACTTC. This encodes CATLVQGALGETQYF.

The gene calls are TRBV21-1 and TRBJ1-1; the table's D call, TRBD1, was not checked against the DNA. TRBV21-1 is a documented pseudogene. There are 15 residues in the CDR3. The CDR3 protein is CASSKVNSLNTEAFF. The CDR3 nucleotides read TGTGCCAGCAGCAAAGTCAACAGTCTGAACACTGAAGCTTTCTTT.

V usage is TRBV7-9 and J usage is TRBJ2-2, with 13 bases fitting TRBD2. Trimming cost V 4 bases and J 6 bases; bases outside gene matches: 11. Germline V lookup: CDR1 SEHNR, CDR2 FQNEAQ (reference sequence). The CDR3 runs 18 residues. The CDR3 loop is CASSSWTSGRKKAGELFF. The CDR3 DNA is TGTGCCAGCAGCTCCTGGACTAGCGGGAGAAAAAAGGCCGGGGAGCTGTTTTTT.

The V gene is TRBV25-1, the J gene TRBJ2-1; D unresolved. Germline-derived CDR1 and CDR2 are MGHDK and SYGVNS. The V and J ends lost 4 bases and 4 bases respectively, with 8 bases between them. This CDR3 region has 13 residues. CDR3 region: CASSGEDYNEQFF. In nucleotides, the CDR3 is TGTGCCAGCAGTGGAGAGGATTACAATGAGCAGTTCTTC.

The chain couples TRBV11-2 to TRBJ2-2; 7 positions agree with TRBD1. The CDR3 consists of 17 residues. From germline, CDR1 is SGHAT and CDR2 FQNNGV. With 4 bases clipped from V and 0 bases from J, the junction kept 8 bases outside the gene matches. CDR3 DNA sequence: TGTGCCAGCAGCTCCCCTAGGGGGCGCGCGAACACCGGGGAGCTGTTTTTT. Encoded protein: CASSSPRGRANTGELFF. Drawing the rest from reference TRBV11-2 and TRBJ2-2, the complete variable domain is EAGVAQSPRYKIIEKRQSVAFWCNPISGHATLYWYQQILGQGPKLLIQFQNNGVVDDSQLPKDRFSAERLKGVDSTLKIQPAKLEDSAVYLCASSSPRGRANTGELFFGEGSRLTVL.

J is TRBJ1-3 and V is TRBV7-9; 10 bases line up with TRBD1. Germline CDR1 and CDR2: SEHNR and FQNEAQ (reference sequence). CDR3 size: 10 residues. The CDR3 DNA reads as TGTGAGGGGGTAGGGGACAGGGGATATTTT. As protein: CEGVGDRGYF.

The J gene is TRBJ1-1, the V gene TRBV5-4, with D unresolved. The CDR3 runs 12 residues. V was trimmed by 4 bases and J by 8 bases, leaving 12 bases between them. The germline V gene has CDR1 SGHNT and CDR2 YYREEE (reference sequence). The CDR3 bases are TGTGCCAGCAGCAACCCCGCGGGGGAAGCTTTCTTT. Its translation is CASSNPAGEAFF.

V gene TRBV7-8 combines with J gene TRBJ2-3, with 7 nucleotides matching TRBD1. This CDR3 has 18 residues. The germline V gene has CDR1 SGHVS and CDR2 FQNEAQ. With 7 bases clipped from V and 4 bases from J, the junction kept 20 bases outside the gene matches. CDR3 bases: TGTGCCAGCACCTTCCCATCCACAGGGGATCAGGACTCAGATACGCAGTATTTT. The encoded protein is CASTFPSTGDQDSDTQYF.

The V gene is TRBV15, the J gene TRBJ2-5; TRBD2 agrees at 8 bases. The trim removed 5 bases at V and 5 bases at J, leaving 7 bases unmatched. This CDR3 comprises 14 residues. Looked up from germline, CDR1 is LNHNV and CDR2 is YYDKDF (reference sequence). This CDR3 reads CATSPQTSAETQYF. CDR3 in DNA: TGTGCCACCAGCCCCCAGACTAGCGCTGAGACCCAGTACTTC.

The V call is TRBV4-2, the J call TRBJ1-1; tentatively, D is TRBD1 (5 bases). Trimming took off 0 bases at V and 8 bases at J, with 16 bases between the two ends. CDR1 and CDR2 from the germline V gene are LGHNA and YNFKEQ. The CDR3 has 15 residues. CDR3 nucleotide sequence: TGTGCCAGCAGCCAAGATCCCTCGAACAGGAACGAAGCTTTCTTT. Its translation is CASSQDPSNRNEAFF.

The genes are TRBV27 and TRBJ1-4, with D possibly TRBD1 on 5 matching bases. Germline V gives CDR1 MNHEY, CDR2 SMNVEV (reference sequence). The CDR3 is 15 amino acids. Trimming pared 8 bases from V and 7 bases from J, leaving 20 bases between. The DNA for the CDR3 is TGTGCCAGCTCCCCCGCGGGAACAGGAGGTGAAAAACTGTTTTTT. It specifies CASSPAGTGGEKLFF.

This clone occurred once. The chain couples TRBV5-1 to TRBJ2-7; 8 positions match TRBD1. V trimming: 2 bases; J trimming: 4 bases; junction bases outside the gene matches: 8. Germline V CDR1 and CDR2: SGHRS, YFSETQ. The CDR3 has 15 amino acids. In DNA, the CDR3 is TGCGCCAGCAGCTTCGGGACAGGAGGATTATACGAGCAGTACTTC. Amino acids: CASSFGTGGLYEQYF.

The rearrangement links TRBV13 to TRBJ1-1, with TRBD1 as a possible D gene (5 bases). V lost 7 bases, J lost 10 bases, and 19 bases lay in between. Germline V gives CDR1 PRHDT, CDR2 FYEKMQ (reference sequence). This CDR3 has 13 residues. CDR3: CASKRPRQLGAFF. The CDR3 nucleotides read TGTGCCAGCAAGCGCCCCCGACAGTTAGGAGCTTTCTTT. The whole variable domain, filled in from reference TRBV13 and TRBJ1-1, reads AAGVIQSPRHLIKEKRETATLKCYPIPRHDTVYWYQQGPGQDPQFLISFYEKMQSDKGSIPDRFSAQQFSDYHSELNMSSLELGDSALYFCASKRPRQLGAFFGQGTRLTVV.

The J gene is TRBJ2-1, the V gene TRBV11-2; tentatively, D is TRBD2 (6 bases). V dropped 2 bases and J dropped 0 bases, with 11 bases sitting between them. CDR3 length: 16 residues. Germline V gene data show CDR1 as SGHAT and CDR2 as FQNNGV. CDR3 in amino acids: CASSLIGGNSYNEQFF. DNA for the CDR3: TGTGCCAGCAGCTTAATCGGCGGGAACTCCTACAATGAGCAGTTCTTC. The full variable domain, with the rest looked up from reference TRBV11-2 and TRBJ2-1, is EAGVAQSPRYKIIEKRQSVAFWCNPISGHATLYWYQQILGQGPKLLIQFQNNGVVDDSQLPKDRFSAERLKGVDSTLKIQPAKLEDSAVYLCASSLIGGNSYNEQFFGPGTRLTVL.

The CDR3 spells CASSVGGGSGDEQFF. The CDR3 DNA is TGTGCCAGCAGCGTAGGAGGAGGGAGCGGGGATGAGCAGTTCTTC. The chain is built from TRBV9 and TRBJ2-1, with 7 bases identical to TRBD2. The CDR3 is made up of 15 amino acids. The ends lost 0 bases at V and 8 bases at J; junction bases unmatched: 8. The germline V gene has CDR1 SGDLS and CDR2 YYNGEE.

This chain connects TRBV6-5 to TRBJ2-2; D is unresolved. Trimming took 2 bases from V and 6 from J, leaving 7 bases between them. The length of the CDR3 is 13 residues. CDR1 is MNHEY and CDR2 is SVGAGI in the germline V gene. CDR3 protein: CASSYVQSGELFF. The DNA of the CDR3 is TGTGCCAGCAGTTACGTTCAGTCCGGGGAGCTGTTTTTT.

The chain couples TRBV10-3 to TRBJ1-5, with D possibly being TRBD1 (5 bases). Trimming shortened V by 0 bases and J by 1 base, and 7 bases separated the two germline ends. Germline V gene data show CDR1 as ENHRY and CDR2 as SYGVKD. CDR3 size: 15 residues. CDR3 DNA sequence: TGTGCCATCAGTGAGTCCGGGGGAAGCAATCAGCCCCAGCATTTT. It codes for CAISESGGSNQPQHF.

The gene calls are TRBV5-3 and TRBJ1-2; possible D gene TRBD1, 5 bases. TRBV5-3 carries the ORF label, with uncertain function. The V end was cut by 3 bases, the J end by 1 base, with 19 bases between. The CDR3 length is 17 residues. CDR3 in amino acids: CARSCPYAGTFNYGYTF. The CDR3, as DNA: TGTGCCAGAAGCTGCCCTTACGCTGGGACGTTTAACTATGGCTACACCTTC.

This clone was seen only once. This chain joins TRBV6-6 and TRBJ1-2; tentative D call: TRBD1 (5 bases). The germline gives CDR1 MNHNY, CDR2 SVGAGI (reference sequence). V lost 5 bases to trimming and J lost 7 bases, with 23 bases between them. The CDR3 runs 16 residues. The CDR3 coding sequence is TGTGCCAGCAGTCAGACGCAGGCTCTAGGGACTGGTGGCTACACCTTC. It codes for CASSQTQALGTGGYTF.

V is TRBV2 and J is TRBJ1-5; 11 bases are shared with TRBD1. V was clipped by 6 bases and J by 5 bases; unmatched bases: 6. The germline V gene encodes CDR1 SNHLY and CDR2 FYNNEI. The CDR3 is made up of 15 amino acids. The CDR3 sequence: CASRDGTGGYQPQHF. The CDR3 bases are TGTGCCAGCAGGGACGGGACAGGGGGATATCAGCCCCAGCATTTT.

The J gene is TRBJ1-5, the V gene TRBV19; weak D call: TRBD1 (6 bases). This CDR3 has 15 amino acids. V lost 3 bases, J lost 7 bases, and 16 bases lay in between. Germline assignment: CDR1 LNHDA and CDR2 SQIVND (reference sequence). The chain's CDR3 is CASSIGGGPGQPQHF. The CDR3 nucleotides read TGTGCCAGTAGTATCGGTGGGGGGCCGGGACAGCCCCAGCATTTT.

This clone came up once. The rearrangement joins TRBV11-2 to TRBJ2-1; D tentatively fits TRBD1 or TRBD2 (5 bases each). The CDR3 is made up of 18 amino acids. V dropped 2 bases and J dropped 8 bases, with 25 bases sitting between them. CDR1 SGHAT and CDR2 FQNNGV come from the germline V gene. The CDR3 nucleotides are TGTGCCAGCAGCTTAAATCCCCCAAGCTTTTTGGGGGTTGATGAGCAGTTCTTC. Its protein product is CASSLNPPSFLGVDEQFF.

The chain links TRBV2 to TRBJ2-7; TRBD2 agrees at 8 bases. V shed 6 bases and J 2 bases; nucleotides not matched to a gene: 9. The CDR3 extends over 15 amino acids. Germline assignment: CDR1 SNHLY and CDR2 FYNNEI. CDR3 sequence (DNA): TGTGCCAGCAGACCCTCTAGCGGGCGGGCCTACGAGCAGTACTTC. This codes for CASRPSSGRAYEQYF.

The V gene is TRBV19, the J gene TRBJ1-1; the D gene is possibly TRBD1 (5 bases). Per germline, CDR1 LNHDA and CDR2 SQIVND (reference sequence). Trimming removed 8 bases from V and 8 bases from J, with 18 bases in between. CDR3 length: 13 residues. CDR3 protein: CASRPQQAKEAFF. CDR3 DNA: TGTGCCAGTCGGCCCCAACAGGCGAAAGAAGCTTTCTTT.

With respect to this clone: The junction departs from germline at one end; a sequencing error may be responsible. The chain uses TRBV7-7 and TRBJ2-5, with a tentative D call TRBD2 (6 bases). Germline CDR1 SSHAT, CDR2 FNYEAQ (reference sequence). The CDR3 has 16 residues. CDR3 sequence (DNA): TGTGCTAGCAGCTTAGCGGTGGGGCCGGGTATCGAGACCCAGTACTTC. It translates to CASSLAVGPGIETQYF.

The chain has TRBV11-2 and TRBJ1-2; D might be TRBD1 (5 bases). Trimming removed 1 base at V and 4 bases at J, with 13 bases between. Germline V gene lookup returns CDR1 SGHAT and CDR2 FQNNGV. This CDR3 contains 15 residues. The CDR3 sequence is CASSLGQPGSYGYTF. The CDR3 bases are TGTGCCAGCAGCTTAGGACAGCCGGGCAGCTATGGCTACACCTTC.